Following are 30 T cell receptor beta chains from one sample sequenced in a study of blood T cells in healthy people across ages. PCR was performed a second time for 7 to 11 cycles using a sample-barcoded 5' primer and a J-beta primer mix. TCRdb processed the 5' RACE reads anew with MiXCR; each CDR3 protein has one entry. Of 550,000 to 700,000 distinct CDR3 sequences listed, approximately 25% are singletons. The sequenced sample consisted of blood. These receptors all stem from a woman between 65 and 79 years old in good health.

This clonotype was observed a handful of times. One junction end disagrees with the germline gene, perhaps due to a read error. The rearrangement links TRBV7-7 to TRBJ1-1; no clear D gene. In germline, CDR1 is SSHAT, CDR2 FNYEAQ (reference sequence). The CDR3 has 14 amino acids. CDR3 amino acids: CASSAQPRDTEAFF. As DNA, the CDR3 is TGTGCTAGCAGCGCACAGCCTAGGGACACTGAAGCTTTCTTT.

This clonotype was picked up a small number of times. The chain joins TRBV6-5 to TRBJ2-5, with 7 bases matching TRBD1. The end of the DNA fits TRBJ2-1 better, so the J call may be wrong. Germline V gene data show CDR1 as MNHEY and CDR2 as SVGAGI. The CDR3 is made up of 14 amino acids. CDR3 amino acids: CASRRQGEYNEQFF. The CDR3, as DNA: TGTGCCAGCAGGCGACAGGGCGAATACAATGAGCAGTTCTTC.

The rearrangement links TRBV6-2 or TRBV6-3 to TRBJ2-5, with D perhaps matching TRBD2 (7 bases). The germline gives CDR1 MNHEY, CDR2 SVGEGT. Trimming took off 2 bases at V and 5 bases at J, with 30 bases between the two ends. CDR3 length: 20 amino acids. CDR3 loop: CASSYVRGGSPEKSKETQYF. The CDR3 DNA reads as TGTGCCAGCAGTTACGTGAGGGGGGGATCCCCTGAAAAATCGAAGGAGACCCAGTACTTC.

The J gene is TRBJ1-1, the V gene TRBV7-2; D call uncertain. V was shortened by 5 bases and J by 10 bases, with 11 bases between the two germline ends. Per germline, CDR1 SGHTA and CDR2 FQGNSA. The CDR3 is 11 amino acids. The CDR3 coding sequence is TGTGCCAGCAGCCCAGGTGTGGGAGCTTTCTTT. This sequence encodes CASSPGVGAFF.

As regards this clonotype: The junction differs from germline at one of its ends, possibly a read error. V and J are TRBV2 and TRBJ2-1, with D unclear. This CDR3 contains 15 residues. Germline CDR1 reads SNHLY; CDR2 reads FYNNEI. The CDR3 DNA reads as TGTGACAGCAGTTACCGGGCTACGACCTACAATGCGCAGTTCTTC. It yields the protein CDSSYRATTYNAQFF. Variable domain in full (rest from reference TRBV2 and TRBJ2-1): EPEVTQTPSHQVTQMGQEVILRCVPISNHLYFYWYRQILGQKVEFLVSFYNNEISEKSEIFDDQFSVERPDGSNFTLKIRSTKLEDSAMYFCDSSYRATTYNAQFFGPGTRLTVL.

V gene TRBV20-1 combines with J gene TRBJ2-1; TRBD1 matches 9 bases. Germline assignment: CDR1 DFQATT and CDR2 SNEGSKA (reference sequence). The V and J ends lost 6 bases and 0 bases, in that order; junction bases with no gene match: 3. The CDR3 is 14 amino acids. The CDR3 sequence is CSATTGGSYNEQFF. CDR3 DNA: TGCAGTGCCACGACAGGGGGCTCCTACAATGAGCAGTTCTTC.

J is TRBJ1-5 and V is TRBV4-2; a possible D gene is TRBD1 (5 bases). The V gene lost 0 bases and the J gene lost 7 bases, with 13 bases spanning the gap. Germline CDR1 LGHNA, CDR2 YNFKEQ. This CDR3 has 15 residues. The CDR3 here is CASSQDSRELQPQHF. CDR3 DNA sequence: TGTGCCAGCAGCCAAGACAGCAGGGAATTACAGCCCCAGCATTTT.

This clonotype has more than one count but fewer than ten. The chain couples TRBV5-1 to TRBJ2-5, with 13 bases fitting TRBD2. The DNA end favors TRBJ2-1, so the J call may be wrong. The CDR3 has 15 residues. CDR1 and CDR2 from the germline V gene are SGHRS and YFSETQ. The CDR3 bases are TGCGCCAGCAGCATAACTAGCGGGGGGGCCCCCGAGCAGTTCTTC. Amino acid sequence: CASSITSGGAPEQFF.

The V and J genes are TRBV9 and TRBJ2-7; D not certain. The germline V gene has CDR1 SGDLS and CDR2 YYNGEE. V was clipped by 1 base and J by 0 bases, with 11 bases between them. The CDR3 has 15 residues. CDR3: CASSVNVGNSYEQYF. CDR3 nucleotide sequence: TGTGCCAGCAGCGTAAATGTAGGTAACTCCTACGAGCAGTACTTC.

The V call is TRBV15, the J call TRBJ2-5; 9 bases match TRBD1. V lost 5 bases, J lost 4 bases, and 14 bases stayed unmatched. Germline-derived CDR1 and CDR2 are LNHNV and YYDKDF (reference sequence). The length of the CDR3 is 17 residues. The CDR3 nucleotides read TGTGCCACCAGCGGGGACAGGGTGGTTGGTGGTCGAGAGACCCAGTACTTC. It specifies CATSGDRVVGGRETQYF. Looking up the rest from reference TRBV15 and TRBJ2-5 gives the full variable domain: DAMVIQNPRYQVTQFGKPVTLSCSQTLNHNVMYWYQQKSSQAPKLLFHYYDKDFNNEADTPDNFQSRRPNTSFCFLDIRSPGLGDTAMYLCATSGDRVVGGRETQYFGPGTRLLVL.

This clonotype has only a few counts. The V and J genes are TRBV4-1 and TRBJ2-7; 7 bases are shared with TRBD2. The CDR3 extends over 14 amino acids. V lost 3 bases and J lost 3; bases outside the gene matches: 5. Germline loops: CDR1 MGHRA, CDR2 YSYEKL. CDR3 region: CASSQGLSLYEQYF. CDR3 sequence (DNA): TGCGCCAGCAGCCAGGGACTATCGCTCTACGAGCAGTACTTC.

V usage is TRBV13 and J usage is TRBJ2-7; 7 bases are shared with TRBD1. The germline CDR1 and CDR2 sequences are PRHDT and FYEKMQ (reference sequence). The trim removed 2 bases at V and 10 bases at J, leaving 2 bases unmatched. The CDR3 is 11 residues long. As DNA, the CDR3 is TGTGCCAGCAGCTTAACAGGGGTTCAGTACTTC. Encoded protein: CASSLTGVQYF.

This clonotype has more than one count but fewer than ten. The chain couples TRBV7-2 to TRBJ1-4, with D hard to call. Germline V lookup: CDR1 SGHTA, CDR2 FQGNSA. V dropped 5 bases and J dropped 8 bases, with 15 bases sitting between them. The CDR3 covers 14 residues. CDR3 nucleotides: TGTGCCAGCAGCCTTACAGCGGCGAGAGAAAAACTGTTTTTT. Amino acids: CASSLTAAREKLFF. The full variable domain, its missing parts supplied by reference TRBV7-2 and TRBJ1-4, is GAGVSQSPSNKVTEKGKDVELRCDPISGHTALYWYRQSLGQGLEFLIYFQGNSAPDKSGLPSDRFSAERTGGSVSTLTIQRTQQEDSAVYLCASSLTAAREKLFFGSGTQLSVL.

There are a few counts of this clonotype. The rearrangement uses TRBV6-5 and TRBJ1-2, with TRBD1 identical over 9 bases. Germline V gene data show CDR1 as MNHEY and CDR2 as SVGAGI. The J segment lost 9 bases and the V segment lost 7 bases, leaving 15 bases of the junction unmatched. CDR3 size: 15 residues. CDR3 residues: CASNSPTGTGNRYTF. The DNA for the CDR3 is TGTGCCAGCAACTCCCCAACCGGGACAGGGAACCGCTACACCTTC.

The chain carries TRBV3-1 and TRBJ2-3; 11 positions agree with TRBD2. V lost 3 bases to trimming and J lost 2 bases; unmatched junction nucleotides: 7. CDR1 LGHDT and CDR2 YNNKEL come from the germline V gene (reference sequence). The CDR3 has 17 amino acids. The CDR3 DNA reads TGTGCCAGCAGCCACCTCAGGACTAGCGGGCACACAGATACGCAGTATTTT. Protein: CASSHLRTSGHTDTQYF.

This clonotype was seen once. The chain uses TRBV7-9 and TRBJ2-5, with a tentative D call TRBD1 (5 bases). The V gene lost 4 bases and the J gene lost 0 bases, with 12 bases spanning the gap. Germline CDR1 reads SEHNR; CDR2 reads FQNEAQ (reference sequence). The CDR3 contains 15 residues. In nucleotides, the CDR3 is TGTGCCAGCAGCTCACGAGGACACTACCAAGAGACCCAGTACTTC. Translating it yields CASSSRGHYQETQYF.

The V and J genes are TRBV4-3 and TRBJ2-1; D remains ambiguous. Germline V CDR1 and CDR2: LGHNA, YSLEER. Trimming pared 1 base from V and 0 bases from J, leaving 7 bases between. This CDR3 contains 15 residues. CDR3 nucleotides: TGCGCCAGCAGCCAAGCAGCGAGCTCCTACAATGAGCAGTTCTTC. As protein: CASSQAASSYNEQFF.

The sample holds one count of this clonotype. This rearrangement joins TRBV12-3 or TRBV12-4 to TRBJ1-2; TRBD1 agrees at 8 bases. V was clipped by 4 bases and J by 6 bases; unmatched bases: 7. The CDR3 runs 14 residues. The CDR3 nucleotides read TGTGCCAGCAGTTCCATCAGGGGGCGGGATGGCTACACCTTC. Its protein product is CASSSIRGRDGYTF.

This chain links TRBV13 with TRBJ2-1; D is possibly TRBD2 (7 bases). CDR1 and CDR2 (germline): PRHDT, FYEKMQ (reference sequence). The CDR3 consists of 15 residues. Trimming shortened V by 5 bases and J by 9 bases, and 20 bases separated the two germline ends. The CDR3 DNA follows: TGTGCCAGCAGCCCCAGAGGGGGGGGCCGTAGTGAGCAGTTCTTC. This sequence encodes CASSPRGGGRSEQFF.

This chain uses TRBV15 with TRBJ2-5; 7 nucleotides line up with TRBD1. Near its end, the DNA agrees better with TRBJ2-7, so the J call may be wrong. The germline V gene has CDR1 LNHNV and CDR2 YYDKDF (reference sequence). The CDR3 totals 15 residues. CDR3 sequence reads: CATSRAAGGSYEQYF. The CDR3 nucleotides are TGTGCCACCAGCAGAGCGGCAGGGGGCTCCTACGAGCAGTACTTC.

With regard to this clonotype: A junction end diverges from the germline sequence, so it may reflect a read error. V is TRBV10-3 and J is TRBJ1-4; a possible D gene is TRBD1 (6 bases). CDR1 is ENHRY, CDR2 SYGVKD, per germline. The CDR3 is 15 amino acids. Written as DNA, the CDR3 is TGCGCCATCAGTCCAATTCCAGGGGCGGAAGAAAAACTGTTTTTT. It specifies CAISPIPGAEEKLFF.

The J gene is TRBJ1-1, the V gene TRBV7-3, with D maybe TRBD1 (6 bases). Germline-derived CDR1 and CDR2 are SGHTA and FQGTGA. Trimming removed 4 bases at V and 10 bases at J, with 19 bases between. This CDR3 is built from 14 residues. CDR3 loop: CASSSKPQGGGAFF. The CDR3, as DNA: TGTGCCAGCAGCTCGAAGCCACAGGGTGGCGGAGCTTTCTTT.

This clonotype was counted a few times. The rearrangement joins TRBV7-3 to TRBJ2-3; D unclear. CDR1 and CDR2 from the germline V gene are SGHTA and FQGTGA. The length of the CDR3 is 15 residues. V was trimmed by 1 base and J by 2 bases, leaving 10 bases between them. The CDR3 DNA is TGTGCCAGCAGCTTAAAAAAACTGATCACAGATACGCAGTATTTT. Protein sequence: CASSLKKLITDTQYF. Full variable domain (missing parts from reference TRBV7-3 and TRBJ2-3): GAGVSQTPSNKVTEKGKYVELRCDPISGHTALYWYRQSLGQGPEFLIYFQGTGAADDSGLPNDRFFAVRPEGSVSTLKIQRTERGDSAVYLCASSLKKLITDTQYFGPGTRLTVL.

This clonotype was counted only a few times. The chain employs TRBV6-2 or TRBV6-3 and TRBJ2-1, with 11 bases lining up with TRBD2. The CDR3 sequence is 13 residues long. CDR1 and CDR2 from the germline V gene are MNHEY and SVGEGT. The CDR3 region has the DNA TGTGCGACTAGCGGGACCATTTCCAATGAGCAGTTCTTC. Amino acid sequence: CATSGTISNEQFF.

This clonotype appeared many times. This rearrangement joins TRBV7-2 to TRBJ2-5, with 8 nucleotides matching TRBD2. This CDR3 has 14 residues. Trimming at V came to 5 bases and at J to 3 bases, leaving 5 bases not matched to a gene. CDR1 and CDR2 (germline): SGHTA, FQGNSA. CDR3 amino acids: CASSHSGNEETQYF. CDR3 nucleotide sequence: TGTGCCAGCAGCCATAGCGGGAACGAAGAGACCCAGTACTTC.

This chain uses TRBV5-1 with TRBJ1-4; no clear D. The CDR3 length is 14 residues. Trimming took off 1 base at V and 2 bases at J, with 6 bases between the two ends. Germline V gene lookup returns CDR1 SGHRS and CDR2 YFSETQ. The CDR3: CASSLSSTNEKLFF. DNA for the CDR3: TGCGCCAGCAGCTTGTCATCGACTAATGAAAAACTGTTTTTT.

The rearrangement uses TRBV2 and TRBJ1-2; D is undetermined. Between the trimmed V and J ends, which lost 7 bases and 8 bases, there was a span of 14 bases. The CDR3 is made up of 12 amino acids. CDR1 is SNHLY and CDR2 is FYNNEI in the germline V gene. CDR3 coding DNA: TGTGCCAGCACAGAGGGTAATTGGGGCTACACCTTC. Amino acid sequence: CASTEGNWGYTF. Looking up the rest from reference TRBV2 and TRBJ1-2 gives the full variable domain: EPEVTQTPSHQVTQMGQEVILRCVPISNHLYFYWYRQILGQKVEFLVSFYNNEISEKSEIFDDQFSVERPDGSNFTLKIRSTKLEDSAMYFCASTEGNWGYTFGSGTRLTVV.

This clonotype was counted between two and nine times. V is TRBV20-1 and J is TRBJ1-2; 8 bases line up with TRBD1. Germline assignment: CDR1 DFQATT and CDR2 SNEGSKA (reference sequence). V dropped 3 bases and J dropped 4; count of bases not matched to a gene: 7. The CDR3 contains 14 residues. CDR3 in amino acids: CSASPGTGVYGYTF. CDR3 nucleotide sequence: TGCAGTGCTAGCCCCGGGACAGGAGTCTATGGCTACACCTTC.

This clonotype was picked up a small number of times. V and J are TRBV5-1 and TRBJ2-3, with 8 bases aligning to TRBD2. Germline V gives CDR1 SGHRS, CDR2 YFSETQ. The CDR3 loop spans 16 amino acids. The V segment lost 0 bases and the J segment 1 base; nucleotides outside the gene matches: 4. The CDR3 loop reads CASSLVAGGRTDTQYF. The CDR3 nucleotides read TGCGCCAGCAGCTTGGTGGCGGGGGGACGCACAGATACGCAGTATTTT.

V is TRBV7-2 and J is TRBJ2-7, with a tentative D call TRBD2 (6 bases). The length of the CDR3 is 14 residues. V was trimmed by 3 bases and J by 3 bases, leaving 12 bases between them. The germline gives CDR1 SGHTA, CDR2 FQGNSA. CDR3 in DNA: TGTGCCAGCAGCTTGCCGGGACTCGTCTACGAGCAGTACTTC. Translating gives CASSLPGLVYEQYF.